Listed below are T cell receptor beta chains from one sample, sequenced in a study of cytotoxic CD8 clonotypes in ibrutinib-treated CLL. Libraries were prepared by immunoSEQ multiplex PCR; TCRdb keeps only in-frame clonotypes and omits some of them. Found here are about 160,000 clones, roughly 80% of them singletons; the top ten hold about 4.5%. This specimen consisted of PBMCs, obtained after 24 months of ibrutinib treatment. These receptors came from a human donor with chronic lymphocytic leukemia. The CDR3 runs from the conserved cysteine through the conserved F or W.

V	J	CDR3
TRBV19	TRBJ2-1	CASSRGTGNFNEQFF
TRBV9	TRBJ1-2	CASSVVSGQLGDGYTF
TRBV5-1	TRBJ2-7	CASSSRQPYEQYF
TRBV11-2	TRBJ2-5	CASRGFSGNQETQYF
TRBV5-1	TRBJ1-5	CASSLGYGSNQPQHF
TRBV4-3	TRBJ2-3	CASSQQTSEADTQYF
TRBV18	TRBJ2-7	CASRKRERYEQYF
TRBV10-3	TRBJ1-5	CAISENVRPQHF
TRBV12-5	TRBJ1-1	CASGFAGASNTEAFF
TRBV29-1	TRBJ1-4	CSVEQRGPNEKLFF
TRBV4-1	TRBJ1-1	CASSHPPGQPGMNTEAFF
TRBV5-1	TRBJ1-4	CASSFFDRGFANEKLFF
TRBV7-2	TRBJ2-1	CASSLTSGSANEQFF
TRBV28	TRBJ2-1	CASSLMQGGYNEQFF
TRBV30	TRBJ1-1	CAWSVLGFGEAFF
TRBV7-9	TRBJ1-6	CASTFLTGDNSPLHF
TRBV4-1	TRBJ2-3	CASSHSDRGLSTDTQYF
TRBV5-1	TRBJ2-7	CASAHRDPTLEQYF
TRBV7-8	TRBJ1-5	CASSPGTGVNQPQHF
TRBV10-3	TRBJ1-4	CAIKSGDGGKLFF
TRBV7-3	TRBJ1-3	CASSLHRPGSGNTIYF
TRBV19	TRBJ1-3	CASGQGNTIYF
TRBV9	TRBJ1-5	CASSVGGESNQPQHF
TRBV28	TRBJ2-7	CAIGRGPYEQYF
TRBV4-2	TRBJ2-1	CASSQLGLGSYNEQFF
TRBV9	TRBJ2-2	CASSAQELTGELFF
TRBV7-2	TRBJ2-7	CASSLAPGNYEQYF
TRBV5-1	TRBJ2-5	CASSLGASGDRETQYF
TRBV28	TRBJ1-2	CASHQEETNYGYTF
TRBV9	TRBJ2-5	CASSVGSGTGHETQYF
TRBV30	TRBJ2-3	CAWNVADTQYF
TRBV18	TRBJ1-5	CASSKTGVVGQPQHF
TRBV7-9	TRBJ2-1	CASSLAVSRGEDEQFF
TRBV7-9	TRBJ1-2	CASSSRDRGPRYTF
TRBV5-4	TRBJ2-5	CASSLKSGNRETQYF
TRBV19	TRBJ2-1	CASSQLAGVSYNEQFF
TRBV4-1	TRBJ2-7	CASSQEGGSGVYEQYF
TRBV6-5	TRBJ1-1	CASSLEGPNTEAFF
TRBV5-1	TRBJ2-3	CASSLWGASTDTQYF
TRBV5-6	TRBJ2-7	CASSPDPDSSYEQYF
TRBV7-3	TRBJ1-2	CASSSQVNNGYTF
TRBV7-6	TRBJ2-7	CASSRTRGSYEQYF
TRBV5-1	TRBJ2-5	CASSSQGLEQETQYF
TRBV9	TRBJ1-2	CASSHPARGTFYGYTF
TRBV2	TRBJ2-3	CASRRLAGGDTQYF
TRBV5-1	TRBJ2-3	CASSLDHQDYNTQYF
TRBV7-2	TRBJ2-5	CASSLRARWEGVKETQYF
TRBV27	TRBJ2-2	CASSKPRGTGELFF
TRBV5-1	TRBJ1-2	CASSLAGQGPYGYTF
TRBV30	TRBJ2-6	CAWSVQGAPGANVLTF
TRBV18	TRBJ2-1	CASSPPRTSGGGNEQFF
TRBV5-1	TRBJ1-2	CATKLTGSGYGYTF
TRBV11-3	TRBJ2-5	CASSLGGQGQETQYF
TRBV19	TRBJ2-7	CASSPGTGALYEQYF
TRBV2	TRBJ1-4	CASSRLGLANEKLFF
TRBV2	TRBJ1-3	CASSPLSGNTIYF
TRBV19	TRBJ1-2	CASSMNPYAYGYTF
TRBV9	TRBJ1-4	CASSDWGKLFF
TRBV19	TRBJ2-2	CASSRTGGTGELFF
TRBV30	TRBJ2-7	CAWSRTPYEQYF